This paragraph covers one T cell receptor (beta chain) sequence. Its antigen is not identified. The TCRbeta library incorporated unique molecular identifiers. TCRdb reprocessed the PCR reads with MiXCR, giving one entry per CDR3 protein. The sample lists some 600,000 distinct CDR3 sequences; about an eighth were seen once. These data are taken from a study of T-cell reconstitution after alpha-beta-depleted transplantation in children. From germline, CDR1 is SGHVS and CDR2 FNYEAQ. The CDR3 covers 19 residues. The V gene lost 4 bases and the J gene lost 2 bases, with 25 bases spanning the gap. Study-wide points: From newly produced T cells came most of the T-cell counts and diversity one year after transplant. It was surviving recipient T cells and thymic progenitors that gave some patients high TCRbeta diversity at day 60. The origin of alpha-beta T cells about two months after transplant was reportedly several hundred expanded graft clones.

The clonotype comes from a male patient between 10 and 17 years old who had a stem cell transplant for acute myeloid leukemia, so the T cells may come from the graft donor. The material was PBMCs, mostly from graft donor cells, obtained 360 days after TCRalphabeta/CD19-depleted stem cell transplant. This sequence joins TRBV7-6 and TRBJ2-3, with unresolved D. The CDR3 DNA reads as TGTGCCAGCAGCTCGCCTCCCATCGGAGTTCGCCTGCCCACAGATACGCAGTATTTT. This sequence encodes CASSSPPIGVRLPTDTQYF.